The 9 T cell receptor beta chains reported below all come from one sample, sequenced in a study of blood T cell repertoires in COVID-19. TCRdb's copy holds only in-frame clones and misses some; the assay was immunoSEQ multiplex PCR. There are 130,000 or so clones in the sample; approximately 83% occur only once, and 1.6% lies in the top ten. Sequences were obtained from peripheral blood. The source of these receptors is a human donor in a cohort sampled during active COVID-19.

V is TRBV5-4 and J is TRBJ1-4, with 9 bases that match TRBD1. The CDR3 length is 15 residues. Germline CDR1 is SGHNT and CDR2 is YYREEE (reference sequence). The trim removed 5 bases at V and 8 bases at J, leaving 10 bases unmatched. The CDR3 loop is CASSSAGTGYEKLFF. CDR3 nucleotides: TGTGCCAGCAGTTCGGCAGGGACAGGGTACGAAAAACTGTTTTTT.

This chain links TRBV5-1 with TRBJ2-7; no firm D call. V was cut by 5 bases and J by 0 bases, with 9 bases left in between. In germline, CDR1 is SGHRS, CDR2 YFSETQ. CDR3 length: 13 residues. The CDR3 nucleotides are TGCGCCAGCAGTCAAACGAGCTCCTACGAGCAGTACTTC. Translating gives CASSQTSSYEQYF. The whole variable domain, remainder taken from reference TRBV5-1 and TRBJ2-7, is KAGVTQTPRYLIKTRGQQVTLSCSPISGHRSVSWYQQTPGQGLQFLFEYFSETQRNKGNFPGRFSGRQFSNSRSEMNVSTLELGDSALYLCASSQTSSYEQYFGPGTRLTVT.

The rearrangement uses TRBV30 and TRBJ2-2, with 8 bases identical to TRBD1. The CDR3 totals 14 residues. Germline CDR1 GTSNPN, CDR2 SVGIG (reference sequence). Trimming cost V 3 bases and J 8 bases; bases outside gene matches: 8. CDR3 loop: CAWRGRGLSGELFF. The CDR3 bases are TGTGCCTGGAGAGGCAGGGGGCTTTCGGGGGAGCTGTTTTTT.

This chain links TRBV6-5 with TRBJ1-3; perhaps TRBD1 as D (5 bases). The CDR3 runs 14 residues. The V gene lost 6 bases and the J gene lost 1 base, with 10 bases spanning the gap. Germline V gene data show CDR1 as MNHEY and CDR2 as SVGAGI. The CDR3 reads CASRDNLSGNTIYF. The CDR3 region has the DNA TGTGCCAGCAGGGACAACCTATCTGGAAACACCATATATTTT.

The rearrangement joins TRBV7-3 to TRBJ2-1, with TRBD2 matching over 7 bases. The ends lost 0 bases at V and 2 bases at J; junction bases unmatched: 7. The CDR3 runs to 17 residues. Germline V gene data show CDR1 as SGHTA and CDR2 as FQGTGA. The CDR3 nucleotides read TGTGCCAGCAGCTTAACAAGCGCTAGCGGTGCCTACAATGAGCAGTTCTTC. Amino acid sequence: CASSLTSASGAYNEQFF.

The rearrangement joins TRBV7-3 to TRBJ2-6; weak D call: TRBD2 (5 bases). Germline CDR1 SGHTA, CDR2 FQGTGA. CDR3 length equals 15 residues. V shed 1 base and J shed 4 bases, with 8 bases lying between them. As DNA, the CDR3 is TGTGCCAGCAGCTTAAGTCGGGGAGGGGCCAACGTCCTGACTTTC. It specifies CASSLSRGGANVLTF.

V is TRBV6-5 and J is TRBJ1-2, with 7 nucleotides matching TRBD1. CDR3 length equals 15 residues. V trimming: 6 bases; J trimming: 4 bases; junction bases outside the gene matches: 11. The germline CDR1 and CDR2 sequences are MNHEY and SVGAGI. The CDR3 coding sequence is TGTGCCAGCAGCGGGGGACAGTTCGGGGTCTATGGCTACACCTTC. This translates into CASSGGQFGVYGYTF.

V is TRBV18 and J is TRBJ2-7, with 8 nucleotides matching TRBD1. V was clipped by 6 bases and J by 3 bases; unmatched bases: 7. This CDR3 comprises 14 residues. Germline V gene sequence: CDR1 KGHSH, CDR2 LQKENI. CDR3 sequence reads: CASSLRDRIYEQYF. The CDR3, as DNA: TGTGCCAGCTCGCTCCGGGACAGGATCTACGAGCAGTACTTC.

The gene calls are TRBV27 and TRBJ1-5, with TRBD1 matching over 9 bases. The CDR3 sequence is 17 residues long. CDR1 and CDR2 (germline): MNHEY, SMNVEV (reference sequence). Trimming removed 5 bases from V and 7 bases from J; junction bases left unmatched: 15. The DNA for the CDR3 is TGTGCCAGCAGTCCGCTGCCGGGACAGGGTAATTGGCAGCCCCAGCATTTT. Amino acids: CASSPLPGQGNWQPQHF.